The 14 T cell receptor beta chains listed next were all sequenced from one sample in a study of T cells after yellow fever vaccination. TCRdb used MiXCR to reprocess the 5' RACE reads, holding one entry per CDR3 protein. The data contain some 240,000 distinct CDR3 sequences, over 4.5% of them seen just once; the ten biggest clones take up roughly 3.4%. The sequenced sample was CD4+ T cells sorted from PBMCs, obtained on the day of the yellow fever booster vaccination. These TCRs come from a man aged 18 to 29 who received the YFV17D yellow fever vaccine.

This clonotype was seen many times. The chain combines TRBV24-1 with TRBJ1-2; TRBD1 might be the D (5 bases). The CDR3 runs 13 residues. Trimming shortened V by 4 bases and J by 4 bases, and 9 bases separated the two germline ends. The germline V gene has CDR1 KGHDR and CDR2 SFDVKD. CDR3 nucleotides: TGTGCCACCAGTGACGGTACAGGCTATGGCTACACCTTC. It encodes CATSDGTGYGYTF.

The chain uses TRBV6-4 and TRBJ2-3; D possibly corresponds to TRBD2 (6 bases). The V end lost 5 bases, the J end lost 0 bases, and 18 bases lay between the germline ends. The V gene's germline CDR1 is MRHNA and CDR2 SNTAGT. CDR3 length equals 17 residues. CDR3: CASSSQASSVSTDTQYF. CDR3 DNA sequence: TGTGCCAGCAGTTCCCAGGCCTCTAGCGTTAGCACAGATACGCAGTATTTT.

This clonotype was seen a handful of times. The chain has TRBV20-1 and TRBJ1-6, with D possibly matching TRBD1 (6 bases). Germline CDR1 is DFQATT and CDR2 is SNEGSKA (reference sequence). Trimming stripped 5 bases from V and 5 bases from J, with 13 bases between. This CDR3 has 14 amino acids. This CDR3 reads CSAVGGLHNSPLHF. The CDR3 coding sequence is TGCAGTGCTGTAGGGGGACTGCATAATTCACCCCTCCACTTT.

This clonotype was detected many times. The gene calls are TRBV9 and TRBJ2-3; D unresolved. Germline lookup yields CDR1 SGDLS and CDR2 YYNGEE. The CDR3 is 15 amino acids. With 0 bases removed from V and 3 bases from J, the gap between germline ends came to 11 bases. This CDR3 reads CASSVAPSPTDTQYF. CDR3 nucleotides: TGTGCCAGCAGCGTAGCTCCATCCCCAACAGATACGCAGTATTTT. Combining the CDR3 with reference TRBV9 and TRBJ2-3 gives the whole variable domain DSGVTQTPKHLITATGQRVTLRCSPRSGDLSVYWYQQSLDQGLQFLIQYYNGEERAKGNILERFSAQQFPDLHSELNLSSLELGDSALYFCASSVAPSPTDTQYFGPGTRLTVL.

This clonotype was seen more than once but under ten times. J is TRBJ1-1 and V is TRBV5-5, with D uncertain. This CDR3 has 16 residues. Trimming took off 2 bases at V and 0 bases at J, with 14 bases between the two ends. In germline, CDR1 is SGHKS, CDR2 YYEKEE (reference sequence). For the CDR3, the DNA is TGTGCCAGCAGCTTATATATCCGGAATATGAACACTGAAGCTTTCTTT. Its translation is CASSLYIRNMNTEAFF.

This clonotype was detected ten times or more. The rearrangement joins TRBV28 to TRBJ1-5; D is undetermined. The CDR3 is 12 residues long. The germline V gene encodes CDR1 MDHEN and CDR2 SYDVKM. V was cut by 5 bases and J by 6 bases, with 8 bases left in between. The CDR3 nucleotides are TGTGCCAGCAGTATCGTGGGTCAGCCCCAGCATTTT. Its protein product is CASSIVGQPQHF.

The chain combines TRBV6-6 with TRBJ2-7, with 10 bases matching TRBD1. The J segment lost 6 bases and the V segment lost 5 bases, leaving 7 bases of the junction unmatched. CDR3 length: 14 residues. Per the germline V gene, CDR1 is MNHNY and CDR2 is SVGAGI (reference sequence). CDR3 sequence (DNA): TGTGCCAGCAGTCAAGACAGGGGGCAAGGCGAGCAGTACGTC. Translating gives CASSQDRGQGEQYV.

The CDR3 is CASSVGSTSGVDEQFF. The DNA of the CDR3 is TGTGCCAGCAGCGTAGGGTCGACTAGCGGGGTTGATGAGCAGTTCTTC. The chain recombines TRBV9 with TRBJ2-1, with 11 bases that match TRBD2. CDR1 and CDR2 from the germline V gene are SGDLS and YYNGEE. V dropped 0 bases and J dropped 8; count of bases not matched to a gene: 7. This CDR3 has 16 amino acids.

The chain combines TRBV6-1 with TRBJ1-1, with a weak D call TRBD1 (6 bases). V shed 6 bases and J shed 7 bases, with 12 bases lying between them. This CDR3 comprises 12 residues. CDR1 and CDR2 (germline): MNHNS, SASEGT. The CDR3 DNA reads as TGTGCCAGCAGAAAGGGGGGGAATGAAGCTTTCTTT. This translates into CASRKGGNEAFF.

This clonotype showed up many times. The chain links TRBV5-1 to TRBJ2-5, with no clear D. Trimming pared 7 bases from V and 1 base from J, leaving 8 bases between. CDR3 size: 12 residues. Germline values: CDR1 SGHRS, CDR2 YFSETQ. The CDR3 region is CASSASQETQYF. Here the CDR3 DNA reads TGCGCCAGCTCTGCTTCCCAAGAGACCCAGTACTTC.

In its sample, this clonotype was seen many times. V gene TRBV20-1 combines with J gene TRBJ1-1, with unresolved D. From germline, CDR1 is DFQATT and CDR2 SNEGSKA (reference sequence). The CDR3 is 10 residues long. Trimming stripped 3 bases from V and 10 bases from J, with 9 bases between. CDR3 in amino acids: CSASWSRAFF. The CDR3 region has the DNA TGCAGTGCTAGTTGGTCCAGAGCTTTCTTT.

This clonotype was seen many times. J is TRBJ1-3 and V is TRBV7-9; D remains unclear. The CDR3 runs to 12 residues. V was shortened by 6 bases and J by 3 bases, with 6 bases between the two germline ends. The V gene's germline CDR1 is SEHNR and CDR2 FQNEAQ (reference sequence). CDR3 DNA sequence: TGTGCCAGCAGAAACTTTGGAAACACCATATATTTT. Its translation is CASRNFGNTIYF.

In this sample, this clonotype turned up a few times. The rearrangement uses TRBV7-2 and TRBJ1-1; D is possibly TRBD1 (5 bases). The V end was cut by 8 bases, the J end by 1 base, with 17 bases between. The CDR3 runs to 15 residues. From germline, CDR1 is SGHTA and CDR2 FQGNSA. CDR3 sequence (DNA): TGTGCCAGCGGCAGAGGTCTTGGGGGGAACACTGAAGCTTTCTTT. It is translated as CASGRGLGGNTEAFF.

This clonotype was seen a few times. J is TRBJ2-1 and V is TRBV2; a possible D gene is TRBD1 (6 bases). The length of the CDR3 is 15 residues. The V gene's germline CDR1 is SNHLY and CDR2 FYNNEI. Trimming left V 4 bases short and J 7 bases short, with 17 bases between. CDR3 loop: CASSVQGLRGNEQFF. Written as DNA, the CDR3 is TGTGCCAGCAGTGTACAGGGATTGAGAGGGAATGAGCAGTTCTTC.